Shown below are 32 T cell receptor beta chains from a single sample sequenced in a study of chemoradiotherapy in HPV16-positive cancers. Repertoires were generated with immunoSEQ multiplex PCR, while TCRdb's copy carries only in-frame clones and drops some. The data show more than 9,000 clones, roughly 81% seen once. The material was obtained from a patient who underwent chemoradiotherapy. These receptor sequences come from a human donor with HPV-associated anogenital cancer.

The V gene is TRBV6-1, the J gene TRBJ2-1; perhaps TRBD1 as D (5 bases). V gave up 7 bases and J gave up 7 bases, with 11 bases separating them. Germline CDR1 reads MNHNS; CDR2 reads SASEGT. The CDR3 is 12 residues long. DNA for the CDR3: TGTGCCAGCATTAACCCAGGGAATGAGCAGTTCTTC. Residues: CASINPGNEQFF.

CDR3 sequence (DNA): TGTGCCAGCAGCCAATTTATCCAGGGTCAGCATTTT. Residues: CASSQFIQGQHF. The chain couples TRBV16 to TRBJ1-5, with D possibly being TRBD1 (5 bases). The V gene's germline CDR1 is KGHSY and CDR2 FQNENV. The CDR3 has 12 amino acids. Trimming stripped 1 base from V and 13 bases from J, with 11 bases between.

The CDR3 is CASRAGGLTQYF. Here the CDR3 DNA reads TGTGCCAGTAGAGCGGGGGGTCTTACGCAGTATTTT. V gene TRBV19 combines with J gene TRBJ2-3; 9 bases are shared with TRBD2. Germline-derived CDR1 and CDR2 are LNHDA and SQIVND (reference sequence). The trim removed 6 bases at V and 8 bases at J, leaving 3 bases unmatched. The CDR3 totals 12 residues.

The chain joins TRBV5-4 to TRBJ2-7; D possibly corresponds to TRBD2 (7 bases). Germline-derived CDR1 and CDR2 are SGHNT and YYREEE (reference sequence). The CDR3 sequence is 14 residues long. The ends were cut back, 3 bases at V and 3 bases at J, with 13 bases in the middle. The CDR3 DNA sequence: TGTGCCAGCAGCTCGAGGGGGGGCCTCTACGAGCAGTACTTC. Translated: CASSSRGGLYEQYF.

The chain uses TRBV28 and TRBJ1-1, with D maybe TRBD1 (5 bases). CDR3 length: 15 residues. Germline V gene sequence: CDR1 MDHEN, CDR2 SYDVKM. V shed 3 bases and J shed 0 bases, with 11 bases lying between them. DNA of the CDR3: TGTGCCAGCAGTTTTGCCGGGGGTTTGAACACTGAAGCTTTCTTT. Its translation is CASSFAGGLNTEAFF.

Only a few counts were recorded for this clone. This rearrangement joins TRBV2 to TRBJ2-7; 7 bases map to TRBD1. In germline, CDR1 is SNHLY, CDR2 FYNNEI. J lost 0 bases, V lost 6 bases, and 5 bases had no gene match. This CDR3 comprises 14 residues. CDR3 in amino acids: CASRGTESSYEQYF. In DNA form, the CDR3 reads TGTGCCAGCAGGGGGACAGAGAGCTCCTACGAGCAGTACTTC.

This clone was seen more than once but under ten times. In DNA form, the CDR3 reads TGTGCCAGCAGTTTCCGGCCACCCCAGAATGAAAAACTGTTTTTT. Protein: CASSFRPPQNEKLFF. This chain uses TRBV28 with TRBJ1-4; D not certain. V dropped 3 bases and J dropped 5 bases, with 13 bases sitting between them. Germline V lookup: CDR1 MDHEN, CDR2 SYDVKM. The CDR3 has 15 residues.

This chain joins TRBV13 and TRBJ2-2; the D gene is possibly TRBD2 (5 bases). V was pared by 3 bases and J by 5 bases, with 16 bases between. Germline V gives CDR1 PRHDT, CDR2 FYEKMQ (reference sequence). The CDR3 totals 16 residues. For the CDR3, the DNA is TGTGCCAGCAGCTTTCCCGGACCGAGAGGGACCGGGGAGCTGTTTTTT. Translating gives CASSFPGPRGTGELFF. Drawing the rest from reference TRBV13 and TRBJ2-2, the complete variable domain is AAGVIQSPRHLIKEKRETATLKCYPIPRHDTVYWYQQGPGQDPQFLISFYEKMQSDKGSIPDRFSAQQFSDYHSELNMSSLELGDSALYFCASSFPGPRGTGELFFGEGSRLTVL.

The V and J genes are TRBV18 and TRBJ1-5; TRBD1 is a possible D gene (5 bases). This CDR3 comprises 14 residues. V was clipped by 4 bases and J by 0 bases, with 7 bases between them. The germline gives CDR1 KGHSH, CDR2 LQKENI. The CDR3 reads CASSQGNSNQPQHF. Here the CDR3 DNA reads TGTGCCAGCTCACAGGGGAATAGCAATCAGCCCCAGCATTTT.

V is TRBV30 and J is TRBJ2-1; maybe TRBD1 (5 bases). The CDR3 contains 14 residues. V shed 2 bases and J shed 4 bases, with 12 bases lying between them. Germline-derived CDR1 and CDR2 are GTSNPN and SVGIG (reference sequence). CDR3 residues: CAWSKGVLYNEQFF. The CDR3 DNA reads TGTGCCTGGAGTAAAGGGGTCCTGTACAATGAGCAGTTCTTC.

The chain joins TRBV7-2 to TRBJ1-5, with a weak D call TRBD1 (5 bases). V dropped 4 bases and J dropped 6 bases, with 13 bases sitting between them. The CDR3 length is 14 residues. Germline values: CDR1 SGHTA, CDR2 FQGNSA. The CDR3 here is CASSYDGGGQPQHF. For the CDR3, the DNA is TGTGCCAGCAGCTACGACGGGGGAGGTCAGCCCCAGCATTTT.

This chain uses TRBV18 with TRBJ2-7; D not resolved. The CDR3 loop spans 14 amino acids. Trimming shortened V by 1 base and J by 2 bases, and 9 bases separated the two germline ends. Germline V gene lookup returns CDR1 KGHSH and CDR2 LQKENI. The CDR3 is CASSPQATPYEQYF. The CDR3 DNA reads as TGTGCCAGCTCACCACAGGCGACTCCCTACGAGCAGTACTTC.

This clone was recorded only once. V and J are TRBV5-1 and TRBJ2-1; D might be TRBD2 (5 bases). Germline V gene sequence: CDR1 SGHRS, CDR2 YFSETQ. The CDR3 is 14 amino acids. Trimming took 6 bases from V and 0 from J, leaving 10 bases between them. CDR3 loop: CASTPGSSYNEQFF. As DNA, the CDR3 is TGCGCCAGCACACCGGGGAGCTCCTACAATGAGCAGTTCTTC.

CDR3 residues: CASSLKAVRLDQPQHF. In DNA form, the CDR3 reads TGTGCCAGCAGTTTAAAGGCCGTCCGGTTGGATCAGCCCCAGCATTTT. The rearrangement joins TRBV28 to TRBJ1-5; D gene ambiguous. Germline V gene lookup returns CDR1 MDHEN and CDR2 SYDVKM. Trimming stripped 2 bases from V and 5 bases from J, with 16 bases between. This CDR3 is 16 amino acids long.

The chain is built from TRBV7-9 and TRBJ1-3; 8 positions agree with TRBD1. The junction had 4 bases not matched to a gene; V was cut back by 6 bases and J by 0 bases. The CDR3 runs 15 residues. CDR1 is SEHNR and CDR2 is FQNEAQ in the germline V gene (reference sequence). The CDR3 reads CASRPGQASGNTIYF. For the CDR3, the DNA is TGTGCCAGCAGACCGGGACAGGCCTCTGGAAACACCATATATTTT.

Note on this clone: One end of the junction does not line up with germline, which may come from a read error. The rearrangement uses TRBV6-5 and TRBJ1-5; D is possibly TRBD1 (6 bases). CDR1 MNHEY and CDR2 SVGAGI come from the germline V gene. There are 15 residues in the CDR3. CDR3 amino acids: CASSSEWGGKQPQHF. CDR3 DNA sequence: TGTGCCAGCAGTTCCGAATGGGGGGGCAAACAGCCCCAGCATTTT.

The chain combines TRBV19 with TRBJ2-3; D remains unclear. The CDR3 is made up of 14 amino acids. Trimming cost V 7 bases and J 2 bases, with 13 bases left between them. CDR1 is LNHDA, CDR2 SQIVND, per germline (reference sequence). This CDR3 is CASTVAGPTDTQYF. The CDR3 DNA sequence: TGTGCCAGTACCGTAGCCGGTCCCACAGATACGCAGTATTTT.

This clone was recorded only once. The CDR3 protein is CASSLSGPSVQYF. In nucleotides, the CDR3 is TGTGCCAGCAGCTTATCGGGGCCCTCAGTGCAGTATTTT. V usage is TRBV7-9 and J usage is TRBJ2-3; D tentatively fits TRBD1 or TRBD2 (5 bases each). The V and J ends lost 2 bases and 11 bases respectively, with 14 bases between them. CDR3 length equals 13 residues. The germline CDR1 and CDR2 sequences are SEHNR and FQNEAQ (reference sequence).

This rearrangement joins TRBV6-5 to TRBJ1-2; 9 bases map to TRBD1. In germline, CDR1 is MNHEY, CDR2 SVGAGI. Trimming took 0 bases from V and 8 from J; bases not matched to a gene: 10. CDR3 size: 16 residues. The CDR3, as DNA: TGTGCCAGCAGTTACTCGATCCCGGGACAGGGACAAGGCTACACCTTC. Amino acid sequence: CASSYSIPGQGQGYTF.

The J gene is TRBJ2-7, the V gene TRBV7-2, with 10 bases that match TRBD2. V trimming: 1 base; J trimming: 4 bases; junction bases outside the gene matches: 7. Germline V gives CDR1 SGHTA, CDR2 FQGNSA. This CDR3 is built from 16 residues. The CDR3 DNA is TGTGCCAGCAGCTTAGGGGCTAGCGGGGGAGGGTACGAGCAGTACTTC. Translated, it gives CASSLGASGGGYEQYF.

This sequence joins TRBV27 and TRBJ2-5; TRBD2 agrees at 12 bases. The CDR3 extends over 17 amino acids. CDR1 MNHEY and CDR2 SMNVEV come from the germline V gene (reference sequence). The trim removed 5 bases at V and 1 base at J, leaving 8 bases unmatched. The CDR3 sequence is CASSPWTSGDPQETQYF. The CDR3 DNA sequence: TGTGCCAGCAGTCCATGGACTAGCGGGGACCCCCAAGAGACCCAGTACTTC.

V gene TRBV4-2 combines with J gene TRBJ2-3; the D is unclear. The V gene lost 7 bases and the J gene lost 0 bases, with 8 bases spanning the gap. Germline loops: CDR1 LGHNA, CDR2 YNFKEQ. The CDR3 loop spans 13 amino acids. The CDR3: CASTATSTDTQYF. CDR3 DNA: TGTGCCAGCACCGCTACTAGCACAGATACGCAGTATTTT.

V and J are TRBV7-2 and TRBJ1-2; D unclear. This CDR3 has 13 amino acids. The V end lost 1 base, the J end lost 2 bases, and 5 bases lay between the germline ends. The germline V gene has CDR1 SGHTA and CDR2 FQGNSA. The CDR3 sequence: CASSLGGNYGYTF. The DNA of the CDR3 is TGTGCCAGCAGCTTAGGAGGGAACTATGGCTACACCTTC.

J is TRBJ2-1 and V is TRBV10-3; D possibly corresponds to TRBD2 (7 bases). Germline CDR1 and CDR2: ENHRY and SYGVKD. Trimming removed 7 bases at V and 7 bases at J, with 20 bases between. This CDR3 is 15 amino acids long. The CDR3 spells CAIKGGAPDGNEQFF. As DNA, the CDR3 is TGTGCCATCAAAGGGGGGGCTCCCGACGGTAATGAGCAGTTCTTC.

The rearrangement joins TRBV29-1 to TRBJ2-5, with 10 bases identical to TRBD2. The CDR3 covers 14 residues. Germline CDR1 reads SQVTM; CDR2 reads ANQGSEA. Trimming at V came to 6 bases and at J to 6 bases, leaving 10 bases not matched to a gene. The CDR3 is CSVAFSGGMQTQYF. The CDR3 DNA reads TGCAGCGTGGCATTTAGCGGGGGGATGCAGACCCAGTACTTC.

The J gene is TRBJ1-4, the V gene TRBV19; 10 bases fit TRBD1. The length of the CDR3 is 14 residues. Germline-derived CDR1 and CDR2 are LNHDA and SQIVND (reference sequence). After removal of 5 bases from V and 7 bases from J, the junction contained 4 bases not matched to a gene. CDR3 DNA sequence: TGTGCCAGTAGTGTGACAGGGGGCGGTGAAAAACTGTTTTTT. The encoded protein is CASSVTGGGEKLFF.

A few counts support this clone. V usage is TRBV29-1 and J usage is TRBJ2-5, with 11 bases lining up with TRBD2. Germline-derived CDR1 and CDR2 are SQVTM and ANQGSEA. The CDR3 has 13 residues. J was trimmed by 2 bases and V by 7 bases; bases with no gene match: 3. The DNA of the CDR3 is TGCAGCGGGGGACTAGCGGAACAAGAGACCCAGTACTTC. Amino acid sequence: CSGGLAEQETQYF.

This chain uses TRBV10-3 with TRBJ1-1; D is unclear. Between the trimmed V and J ends, which lost 1 base and 1 base, there was a span of 7 bases. The CDR3 has 14 amino acids. Germline CDR1 ENHRY, CDR2 SYGVKD. The CDR3 coding sequence is TGTGCCATCAGTGAGTACCCGGGGAACACTGAAGCTTTCTTT. Translated: CAISEYPGNTEAFF.

V gene TRBV4-3 combines with J gene TRBJ1-1; D ambiguous. CDR3 length: 13 residues. CDR1 is LGHNA and CDR2 is YSLEER in the germline V gene. V shed 3 bases and J shed 0 bases, with 5 bases lying between them. The CDR3 DNA reads TGCGCCAGCAGCCAGAAAATGAACACTGAAGCTTTCTTT. Protein: CASSQKMNTEAFF.

The CDR3 DNA reads TGTGCCAGCAGCTTTTCTAGCGGCCGCTCCTACAATGAGCAGTTCTTC. This encodes CASSFSSGRSYNEQFF. The V gene is TRBV5-4, the J gene TRBJ2-1, with 7 bases matching TRBD2. Trimming at V came to 2 bases and at J to 0 bases, leaving 5 bases not matched to a gene. There are 16 residues in the CDR3. The germline CDR1 and CDR2 sequences are SGHNT and YYREEE (reference sequence).

V is TRBV7-6 and J is TRBJ1-5; weak D call: TRBD1 (5 bases). The CDR3 spans 15 residues. The V gene's germline CDR1 is SGHVS and CDR2 FNYEAQ. Trimming took off 5 bases at V and 0 bases at J, with 11 bases between the two ends. The CDR3 DNA reads TGTGCCAGCAGCCCGGGACCCTATAGCAATCAGCCCCAGCATTTT. This gives the protein CASSPGPYSNQPQHF.

The chain carries TRBV7-8 and TRBJ2-5; 12 bases map to TRBD2. J was trimmed by 1 base and V by 5 bases; bases with no gene match: 11. Germline V CDR1 and CDR2: SGHVS, FQNEAQ. The CDR3 has 18 residues. The CDR3 region is CASSTRGGTSGPQETQYF. The CDR3 bases are TGTGCCAGCAGCACCCGGGGAGGGACTAGCGGGCCCCAAGAGACCCAGTACTTC.